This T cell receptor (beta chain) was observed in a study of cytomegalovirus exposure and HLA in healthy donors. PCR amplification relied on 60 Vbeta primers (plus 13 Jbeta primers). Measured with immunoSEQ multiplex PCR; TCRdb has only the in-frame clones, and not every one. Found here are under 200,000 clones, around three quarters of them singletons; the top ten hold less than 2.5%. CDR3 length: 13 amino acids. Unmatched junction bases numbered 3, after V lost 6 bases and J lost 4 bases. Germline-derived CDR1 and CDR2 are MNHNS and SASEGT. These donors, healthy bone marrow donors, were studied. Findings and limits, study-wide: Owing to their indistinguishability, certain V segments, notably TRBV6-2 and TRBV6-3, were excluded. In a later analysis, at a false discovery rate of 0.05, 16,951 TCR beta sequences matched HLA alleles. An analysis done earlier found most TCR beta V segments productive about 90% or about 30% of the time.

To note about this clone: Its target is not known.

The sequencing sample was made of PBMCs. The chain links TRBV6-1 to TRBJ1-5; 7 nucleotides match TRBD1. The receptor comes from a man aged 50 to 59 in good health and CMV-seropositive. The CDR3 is CASRTGTNQPQHF. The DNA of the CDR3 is TGTGCCAGCAGGACAGGGACAAATCAGCCCCAGCATTTT.